This entry lists 31 T cell receptor beta chains sequenced from one sample in a study of CD8 T cells in Susac syndrome. After extraction with the RNeasy kit, about 0.45 to 1 ug of the RNA was reverse transcribed using random hexamers. Using its own MiXCR run on the immunoSEQ multiplex PCR reads, TCRdb lists one record per CDR3 protein. The sample has roughly 130,000 distinct CDR3 sequences, around 94% seen once; the top ten hold about 0.12%. The sequenced material came from CD4+ T cells from PBMCs. The receptors shown here come from a human donor with multiple sclerosis.

The CDR3 reads CASSLELDTQYF. CDR3 DNA: TGTGCCAGCAGCCTAGAGCTAGATACGCAGTATTTT. The chain recombines TRBV6-5 with TRBJ2-3, with D hard to call. The length of the CDR3 is 12 residues. With 6 bases removed from V and 5 bases from J, the gap between germline ends came to 9 bases. CDR1 is MNHEY and CDR2 is SVGAGI in the germline V gene.

The chain recombines TRBV6-5 with TRBJ2-6, with a tentative D call TRBD2 (6 bases). Germline CDR1 is MNHEY and CDR2 is SVGAGI. This CDR3 spans 15 amino acids. Trimming pared 7 bases from V and 1 base from J, leaving 11 bases between. In DNA, the CDR3 is TGTGCCAGCACCCCGGGGGAATCTGGGGCCAACGTCCTGACTTTC. Translating it yields CASTPGESGANVLTF.

This clonotype was counted a few times. The V call is TRBV6-5, the J call TRBJ2-7; D gene ambiguous. The CDR3 contains 15 residues. Germline-derived CDR1 and CDR2 are MNHEY and SVGAGI. Trimming removed 2 bases at V and 2 bases at J, with 13 bases between. The CDR3 DNA is TGTGCCAGCAGTTACGGACCCATGGGAACCTACGAGCAGTACTTC. This codes for CASSYGPMGTYEQYF.

V usage is TRBV3-1 and J usage is TRBJ1-5; a possible D gene is TRBD1 (6 bases). The germline V gene encodes CDR1 LGHDT and CDR2 YNNKEL (reference sequence). The V and J ends lost 4 bases and 7 bases respectively, with 14 bases between them. The CDR3 is 14 amino acids. CDR3 in amino acids: CASSPVGGPQPQHF. The CDR3 region has the DNA TGTGCCAGCAGCCCGGTGGGGGGCCCCCAGCCCCAGCATTTT.

The rearrangement uses TRBV30 and TRBJ2-2; D call uncertain. The CDR3 totals 13 residues. Germline loops: CDR1 GTSNPN, CDR2 SVGIG (reference sequence). The V end was cut by 4 bases, the J end by 3 bases, with 9 bases between. As DNA, the CDR3 is TGTGCCTGGACCCCTGCTGACACCGGGGAGCTGTTTTTT. Translation: CAWTPADTGELFF.

The V gene is TRBV9, the J gene TRBJ2-5; D is ambiguous. The CDR3 has 13 residues. Germline V gene lookup returns CDR1 SGDLS and CDR2 YYNGEE. Between the trimmed V and J ends, which lost 2 bases and 3 bases, there was a span of 8 bases. The chain's CDR3 is CASSVLPEETQYF. In nucleotides, the CDR3 is TGTGCCAGCAGCGTTCTCCCTGAAGAGACCCAGTACTTC.

The V call is TRBV29-1, the J call TRBJ1-1, with no clear D. CDR3 length equals 11 residues. The V gene lost 7 bases and the J gene lost 0 bases, with 6 bases spanning the gap. Germline assignment: CDR1 SQVTM and CDR2 ANQGSEA. CDR3 amino acids: CSGVVNTEAFF. CDR3 DNA sequence: TGCAGCGGGGTAGTGAACACTGAAGCTTTCTTT.

V and J are TRBV7-9 and TRBJ1-1; 10 nucleotides align to TRBD1. This CDR3 comprises 16 residues. CDR1 SEHNR and CDR2 FQNEAQ come from the germline V gene (reference sequence). V lost 5 bases, J lost 1 base, and 7 bases stayed unmatched. The CDR3 protein is CASSPGQGVKNTEAFF. DNA of the CDR3: TGTGCCAGCAGCCCCGGACAGGGGGTGAAGAACACTGAAGCTTTCTTT.

The chain recombines TRBV29-1 with TRBJ1-3, with D perhaps TRBD1 (6 bases). The CDR3 has 12 residues. The V and J ends lost 5 bases and 8 bases respectively, with 13 bases between them. CDR1 SQVTM and CDR2 ANQGSEA come from the germline V gene. DNA for the CDR3: TGCAGCGTTATACAGGGTATTGACACCATATATTTT. This encodes CSVIQGIDTIYF.

The chain has TRBV7-2 and TRBJ2-5; weak D call: TRBD1 (5 bases). The CDR3 has 14 amino acids. Per germline, CDR1 SGHTA and CDR2 FQGNSA. Trimming stripped 5 bases from V and 1 base from J, with 11 bases between. The CDR3 DNA reads as TGTGCCAGCAGCCCCGGACAAATCCAAGAGACCCAGTACTTC. Translation: CASSPGQIQETQYF. Supplemented by reference TRBV7-2 and TRBJ2-5, the full variable domain reads GAGVSQSPSNKVTEKGKDVELRCDPISGHTALYWYRQSLGQGLEFLIYFQGNSAPDKSGLPSDRFSAERTGGSVSTLTIQRTQQEDSAVYLCASSPGQIQETQYFGPGTRLLVL.

The chain is built from TRBV4-1 and TRBJ1-1, with no clear D. The V gene's germline CDR1 is MGHRA and CDR2 YSYEKL. The V end was cut by 4 bases, the J end by 2 bases, with 8 bases between. The CDR3 consists of 13 residues. In DNA form, the CDR3 reads TGCGCCAGCAGCCGGAAGAGAAACACTGAAGCTTTCTTT. It yields the protein CASSRKRNTEAFF.

The chain is built from TRBV20-1 and TRBJ2-1; TRBD2 matches 10 bases. V was pared by 1 base and J by 4 bases, with 16 bases of the junction left unmatched. The CDR3 runs to 19 residues. Per germline, CDR1 DFQATT and CDR2 SNEGSKA (reference sequence). CDR3 sequence reads: CSARGGGTSATRGYNEQFF. DNA of the CDR3: TGCAGTGCTAGAGGCGGAGGGACTAGCGCTACTAGGGGTTACAATGAGCAGTTCTTC.

The CDR3 nucleotides read TGTGCCTGGGGATCGTCCCCGACGACTGAAGCTTTCTTT. Translation: CAWGSSPTTEAFF. The chain recombines TRBV30 with TRBJ1-1, with D hard to call. In germline, CDR1 is GTSNPN, CDR2 SVGIG (reference sequence). Trimming pared 5 bases from V and 5 bases from J, leaving 15 bases between. The CDR3 covers 13 residues.

This clonotype was seen more than once but under ten times. The V and J genes are TRBV14 and TRBJ2-1; no definite D call. The V end was cut by 4 bases, the J end by 0 bases, with 13 bases between. The CDR3 is 16 amino acids. The germline V gene encodes CDR1 SGHDN and CDR2 FVKESK. The CDR3 DNA reads TGTGCCAGCAGCCGCGGACGGGCAAGCTCCTACAATGAGCAGTTCTTC. Protein: CASSRGRASSYNEQFF.

Written as DNA, the CDR3 is TGCGCCAGCAGCTTACGGGGAGGGGCGGATGGCTACACCTTC. It specifies CASSLRGGADGYTF. The chain uses TRBV4-3 and TRBJ1-2, with D possibly TRBD1 on 5 matching bases. V was trimmed by 5 bases and J by 6 bases, leaving 16 bases between them. CDR1 LGHNA and CDR2 YSLEER come from the germline V gene. The CDR3 spans 14 residues.

The rearrangement links TRBV6-5 to TRBJ2-4, with D perhaps assigned TRBD1 or TRBD2 (5 bases each). This CDR3 is built from 15 residues. Germline V gives CDR1 MNHEY, CDR2 SVGAGI. The V gene lost 2 bases and the J gene lost 8 bases, with 16 bases spanning the gap. The CDR3 is CASSYEPGPRDIQYF. CDR3 DNA sequence: TGTGCCAGCAGTTACGAACCAGGGCCGCGGGACATTCAGTACTTC.

The chain links TRBV5-1 to TRBJ1-2, with TRBD1 as a possible D gene (5 bases). Germline CDR1 reads SGHRS; CDR2 reads YFSETQ. CDR3 size: 15 residues. V lost 0 bases, J lost 2 bases, and 11 bases lay in between. The CDR3 loop is CASSLGAGSNYGYTF. CDR3 bases: TGCGCCAGCAGCTTGGGGGCAGGGAGCAACTATGGCTACACCTTC.

CDR3 sequence (DNA): TGTGCCAGCCAGGAGGCAGTAGCCGAGCAGTACTTC. Translated, it gives CASQEAVAEQYF. This chain joins TRBV2 and TRBJ2-7; TRBD2 is a possible D gene (5 bases). The CDR3 sequence is 12 residues long. Germline V gene lookup returns CDR1 SNHLY and CDR2 FYNNEI. V dropped 8 bases and J dropped 6 bases, with 14 bases sitting between them. Using reference TRBV2 and TRBJ2-7 for the parts outside the CDR3, the full variable domain is EPEVTQTPSHQVTQMGQEVILRCVPISNHLYFYWYRQILGQKVEFLVSFYNNEISEKSEIFDDQFSVERPDGSNFTLKIRSTKLEDSAMYFCASQEAVAEQYFGPGTRLTVT.

The chain couples TRBV12-3 or TRBV12-4 to TRBJ2-3, with D possibly being TRBD2 (5 bases). This CDR3 is 15 amino acids long. The V end lost 3 bases, the J end lost 0 bases, and 10 bases lay between the germline ends. The CDR3 here is CASSLDFVSTDTQYF. DNA for the CDR3: TGTGCCAGCAGTTTGGACTTTGTCAGCACAGATACGCAGTATTTT.

The chain carries TRBV4-1 and TRBJ1-1; the match to TRBD1 covers 7 bases. Germline CDR1 is MGHRA and CDR2 is YSYEKL. V shed 7 bases, J shed 1 base, and the junction held 6 bases outside the gene matches. This CDR3 is built from 14 residues. CDR3 residues: CASTAQGTNTEAFF. The CDR3 bases are TGCGCCAGCACCGCACAGGGGACGAACACTGAAGCTTTCTTT.

The J gene is TRBJ2-3, the V gene TRBV9; 8 bases line up with TRBD2. Germline CDR1 reads SGDLS; CDR2 reads YYNGEE. The CDR3 length is 14 residues. V was clipped by 3 bases and J by 7 bases; unmatched bases: 7. The CDR3 bases are TGTGCCAGCAGCGAGCGGGGGACCTTCAATACGCAGTATTTT. This codes for CASSERGTFNTQYF.

The rearrangement joins TRBV18 to TRBJ1-5; D is undetermined. V gave up 2 bases and J gave up 4 bases, with 9 bases separating them. The CDR3 consists of 14 residues. Per the germline V gene, CDR1 is KGHSH and CDR2 is LQKENI. The CDR3 protein is CASSPARANQPQHF. In nucleotides, the CDR3 is TGTGCCAGCTCACCAGCAAGGGCTAATCAGCCCCAGCATTTT.

The rearrangement joins TRBV25-1 to TRBJ2-6, with 10 bases matching TRBD1. With V trimmed by 2 bases and J by 0 bases, 10 bases remained unmatched. The CDR3 covers 20 residues. Germline CDR1 reads MGHDK; CDR2 reads SYGVNS. In nucleotides, the CDR3 is TGTGCCAGCAGTGAAGGGGACAGGGGCCGCTGGGACTCTGGGGCCAACGTCCTGACTTTC. Its translation: CASSEGDRGRWDSGANVLTF.

The V and J genes are TRBV6-5 and TRBJ2-3; 8 bases line up with TRBD2. Germline CDR1 and CDR2: MNHEY and SVGAGI. The CDR3 has 14 amino acids. V gave up 1 base and J gave up 4 bases; unmatched junction bases: 1. In DNA form, the CDR3 reads TGTGCCAGCAGTTACTTCGGGAGGGCAGATACGCAGTATTTT. Translating it yields CASSYFGRADTQYF.

The chain links TRBV6-4 to TRBJ2-2; tentatively, D is TRBD2 (5 bases). CDR1 and CDR2 (germline): MRHNA, SNTAGT. Trimming shortened V by 0 bases and J by 4 bases, and 6 bases separated the two germline ends. The CDR3 consists of 14 residues. The CDR3 DNA sequence: TGTGCCAGCAGTGACTCGGGGAGCACCGGGGAGCTGTTTTTT. Encoded protein: CASSDSGSTGELFF.

This chain links TRBV30 with TRBJ2-1; D uncertain. In germline, CDR1 is GTSNPN, CDR2 SVGIG (reference sequence). The CDR3 has 14 residues. V lost 7 bases to trimming and J lost 0 bases, with 13 bases between them. CDR3 protein: CAFDGPGSYNEQFF. DNA of the CDR3: TGTGCCTTTGACGGTCCCGGCTCCTACAATGAGCAGTTCTTC. Using reference TRBV30 and TRBJ2-1 for the parts outside the CDR3, the full variable domain is SQTIHQWPATLVQPVGSPLSLECTVEGTSNPNLYWYRQAAGRGLQLLFYSVGIGQISSEVPQNLSASRPQDRQFILSSKKLLLSDSGFYLCAFDGPGSYNEQFFGPGTRLTVL.

V usage is TRBV6-5 and J usage is TRBJ1-2; a possible D gene is TRBD1 (5 bases). The CDR3 consists of 14 residues. Germline assignment: CDR1 MNHEY and CDR2 SVGAGI. Trimming shortened V by 2 bases and J by 4 bases, and 11 bases separated the two germline ends. The CDR3 region has the DNA TGTGCCAGCAGTTACAGGCGGGGCCTCTATGGCTACACCTTC. This encodes CASSYRRGLYGYTF.

The chain recombines TRBV29-1 with TRBJ1-2, with D possibly being TRBD1 (6 bases). From germline, CDR1 is SQVTM and CDR2 ANQGSEA. This CDR3 region has 15 residues. Trimming took 0 bases from V and 7 from J, leaving 18 bases between them. Here the CDR3 reads CSVEDRGIAQGGYTF. The CDR3 DNA reads as TGCAGCGTTGAAGACAGGGGAATTGCACAGGGTGGCTACACCTTC.

Only one count was recorded for this clonotype. This chain links TRBV29-1 with TRBJ2-7, with D tentatively TRBD1 or TRBD2 (6 bases each). The CDR3 covers 14 residues. Trimming shortened V by 2 bases and J by 6 bases, and 17 bases separated the two germline ends. In germline, CDR1 is SQVTM, CDR2 ANQGSEA. CDR3 loop: CSVEYQGSRGEQYF. The CDR3 region has the DNA TGCAGCGTTGAATATCAGGGGTCGCGGGGCGAGCAGTACTTC.

The V gene is TRBV6-1, the J gene TRBJ2-1; 13 nucleotides line up with TRBD2. Germline V gene sequence: CDR1 MNHNS, CDR2 SASEGT. The V and J ends lost 4 bases and 12 bases, in that order; junction bases with no gene match: 18. The CDR3 loop spans 18 amino acids. CDR3 sequence reads: CASSALLAGGPDPPVQFF. The CDR3 DNA is TGTGCCAGCAGTGCGTTACTAGCGGGAGGGCCGGATCCTCCAGTGCAGTTCTTC.

The chain employs TRBV6-5 and TRBJ1-1, with a tentative D call TRBD1 (5 bases). This CDR3 has 15 amino acids. The germline CDR1 and CDR2 sequences are MNHEY and SVGAGI. V was trimmed by 2 bases and J by 0 bases, leaving 10 bases between them. The CDR3 is CASSYGQDMNTEAFF. The CDR3 DNA sequence: TGTGCCAGCAGTTACGGCCAGGACATGAACACTGAAGCTTTCTTT.